This entry lists 23 T cell receptor beta chains sequenced from one sample in a study of blood T cell repertoires in COVID-19. The table came from immunoSEQ multiplex PCR; TCRdb's copy has only in-frame clones and leaves some out. The sample contains over 200,000 clones, about 86% of which appear only once. The sample taken for sequencing was PBMCs or T cells enriched from blood (not recorded which). Every receptor here comes from a woman in her twenties or thirties who had been exposed to COVID-19.

This chain uses TRBV10-2 with TRBJ2-7; 7 bases fit TRBD1. Germline-derived CDR1 and CDR2 are WSHSY and SAAADI. There are 16 residues in the CDR3. V lost 2 bases and J lost 0; bases outside the gene matches: 7. In DNA, the CDR3 is TGCGCCAGCAGTGAGCCCGGACAGGATCTCTCCTACGAGCAGTACTTC. As protein: CASSEPGQDLSYEQYF.

V is TRBV2 and J is TRBJ2-1; 11 nucleotides agree with TRBD2. The CDR3 extends over 15 amino acids. Germline loops: CDR1 SNHLY, CDR2 FYNNEI. The V segment lost 4 bases and the J segment 5 bases; nucleotides outside the gene matches: 4. CDR3 protein: CASSATSGGDNEQFF. The CDR3 region has the DNA TGTGCCAGCAGTGCTACTAGCGGGGGTGACAATGAGCAGTTCTTC. Full variable domain (remainder filled in from reference TRBV2 and TRBJ2-1): EPEVTQTPSHQVTQMGQEVILRCVPISNHLYFYWYRQILGQKVEFLVSFYNNEISEKSEIFDDQFSVERPDGSNFTLKIRSTKLEDSAMYFCASSATSGGDNEQFFGPGTRLTVL.

This chain uses TRBV11-2 with TRBJ2-2; possibly TRBD1 for D (6 bases). Trimming left V 5 bases short and J 4 bases short, with 14 bases between. Germline lookup yields CDR1 SGHAT and CDR2 FQNNGV. The CDR3 loop spans 15 amino acids. The CDR3 loop is CASSKQGPGTGELFF. The DNA for the CDR3 is TGTGCCAGCAGCAAACAGGGTCCGGGCACCGGGGAGCTGTTTTTT.

The J gene is TRBJ2-7, the V gene TRBV30, with D hard to call. With 1 base removed from V and 2 bases from J, the gap between germline ends came to 3 bases. The CDR3 runs to 11 residues. Germline V gene data show CDR1 as GTSNPN and CDR2 as SVGIG (reference sequence). The CDR3 DNA reads TGTGCCTGGAGTGCTACCTACGAGCAGTACTTC. It specifies CAWSATYEQYF. The full variable domain, in which reference TRBV30 and TRBJ2-7 provide the parts outside the CDR3, is SQTIHQWPATLVQPVGSPLSLECTVEGTSNPNLYWYRQAAGRGLQLLFYSVGIGQISSEVPQNLSASRPQDRQFILSSKKLLLSDSGFYLCAWSATYEQYFGPGTRLTVT.

This chain links TRBV12-3 or TRBV12-4 with TRBJ2-7, with D hard to call. Trimming cost V 5 bases and J 2 bases, with 10 bases left between them. This CDR3 spans 13 amino acids. The CDR3 is CASSPLGAYEQYF. The CDR3 bases are TGTGCCAGCAGTCCCCTCGGAGCCTACGAGCAGTACTTC.

The V gene is TRBV5-6, the J gene TRBJ1-2; 7 positions match TRBD1. CDR3 length: 14 residues. The V and J ends lost 1 base and 6 bases, in that order; junction bases with no gene match: 6. Germline lookup yields CDR1 SGHDT and CDR2 YYEEEE. The CDR3 here is CASSLPTGKDGYTF. In DNA form, the CDR3 reads TGTGCCAGCAGCTTGCCGACAGGGAAGGATGGCTACACCTTC.

The gene calls are TRBV24-1 and TRBJ2-2, with D possibly matching TRBD2 (6 bases). V was cut by 1 base and J by 6 bases, with 14 bases left in between. The CDR3 loop spans 16 amino acids. Per germline, CDR1 KGHDR and CDR2 SFDVKD. The CDR3 protein is CATSDFSGVSSGELFF. The DNA for the CDR3 is TGTGCCACCAGTGATTTTTCGGGGGTCTCGTCCGGGGAGCTGTTTTTT.

The chain uses TRBV3-1 (or the pseudogene TRBV3-2) and TRBJ2-7; TRBD1 agrees at 7 bases. In germline, CDR1 is LGHDT, CDR2 YNNKEL (reference sequence). The CDR3 length is 18 residues. Germline trimming cut 1 base from V and 9 bases from J; bases unmatched to any gene: 21. In DNA form, the CDR3 reads TGTGCCAGCAGCCAAGGACAGGGCCCCATTCCTTACGAGATGGGGCAGTACTTC. It codes for CASSQGQGPIPYEMGQYF.

The chain joins TRBV3-1 (or the pseudogene TRBV3-2) to TRBJ2-4; weak D call: TRBD1 (6 bases). The CDR3 loop spans 15 amino acids. Germline V gene sequence: CDR1 LGHDT, CDR2 YNNKEL (reference sequence). Trimming took off 2 bases at V and 6 bases at J, with 14 bases between the two ends. The CDR3 protein is CASSQWAGAGNIQYF. In DNA form, the CDR3 reads TGTGCCAGCAGCCAATGGGCAGGGGCGGGAAACATTCAGTACTTC.

The gene calls are TRBV21-1 and TRBJ1-4; TRBD1 is taken as the D call from the table, unchecked against the DNA. TRBV21-1 is annotated as a pseudogene. CDR3 length: 16 amino acids. The CDR3, as DNA: TGTGCCAGCAGCAAAGGGACAGGGGGCACTAATGAAAAACTGTTTTTT. Protein sequence: CASSKGTGGTNEKLFF.

The chain links TRBV18 to TRBJ1-4; D call uncertain. The germline gives CDR1 KGHSH, CDR2 LQKENI. The V gene lost 3 bases and the J gene lost 6 bases, with 14 bases spanning the gap. This CDR3 comprises 15 residues. The CDR3 nucleotides are TGTGCCAGCTCACCTCGAGATGGAGGCCATGAAAAACTGTTTTTT. This sequence encodes CASSPRDGGHEKLFF.

The V and J genes are TRBV13 and TRBJ2-1, with 7 bases identical to TRBD2. This CDR3 spans 14 amino acids. Germline V CDR1 and CDR2: PRHDT, FYEKMQ (reference sequence). V lost 5 bases to trimming and J lost 9 bases; unmatched junction nucleotides: 10. The CDR3: CASSPQLRGTEQFF. The CDR3 DNA follows: TGTGCCAGCAGCCCCCAGCTGCGGGGGACTGAGCAGTTCTTC.

The genes are TRBV24-1 and TRBJ1-2; D not resolved. In germline, CDR1 is KGHDR, CDR2 SFDVKD. Deletions cut 3 bases from V and 2 bases from J, with 15 bases between. The CDR3 spans 16 residues. For the CDR3, the DNA is TGTGCCACCAGTGATACCCTTACTGGAGGGAACTATGGCTACACCTTC. This encodes CATSDTLTGGNYGYTF.

A few counts support this clone. The CDR3 reads CASSPYPDRINEQFF. The CDR3, as DNA: TGTGCCAGCAGCCCTTACCCGGACAGAATCAATGAGCAGTTCTTC. V gene TRBV7-6 combines with J gene TRBJ2-1; perhaps TRBD1 as D (6 bases). CDR1 SGHVS and CDR2 FNYEAQ come from the germline V gene. The CDR3 totals 15 residues. The germline V and J ends were trimmed by 5 bases and 6 bases, with 17 bases remaining between them.

CDR3 coding DNA: TGTGCCAGCAGCCCCGCCGGGACTCCTTCAAACACCGGGGAGCTGTTTTTT. Protein sequence: CASSPAGTPSNTGELFF. The V call is TRBV11-3, the J call TRBJ2-2, with a weak D call TRBD2 (6 bases). Germline V gene sequence: CDR1 SGHNT, CDR2 YENEEA. V dropped 5 bases and J dropped 2 bases, with 18 bases sitting between them. The length of the CDR3 is 17 residues.

The chain uses TRBV6-5 and TRBJ1-4; D is ambiguous. The CDR3 extends over 12 amino acids. V was clipped by 9 bases and J by 4 bases, with 9 bases between them. Germline V gene data show CDR1 as MNHEY and CDR2 as SVGAGI. CDR3 in amino acids: CASKSYNEKLFF. The CDR3, as DNA: TGTGCCAGTAAATCTTATAATGAAAAACTGTTTTTT.

The chain carries TRBV30 and TRBJ1-1; maybe TRBD1 (6 bases). The V end was cut by 0 bases, the J end by 4 bases, with 9 bases between. The CDR3 spans 13 residues. Germline-derived CDR1 and CDR2 are GTSNPN and SVGIG (reference sequence). The CDR3 DNA sequence: TGTGCCTGGAGTGTTGCGGGGGCCACTGAAGCTTTCTTT. Its protein is CAWSVAGATEAFF. Full variable domain (outside the CDR3, taken from reference TRBV30 and TRBJ1-1): SQTIHQWPATLVQPVGSPLSLECTVEGTSNPNLYWYRQAAGRGLQLLFYSVGIGQISSEVPQNLSASRPQDRQFILSSKKLLLSDSGFYLCAWSVAGATEAFFGQGTRLTVV.

The chain's CDR3 is CATSRVQGARGNQPQHF. DNA for the CDR3: TGTGCCACCAGCAGAGTCCAGGGGGCGCGTGGCAATCAGCCCCAGCATTTT. The chain employs TRBV15 and TRBJ1-5, with TRBD1 identical over 8 bases. Germline CDR1 reads LNHNV; CDR2 reads YYDKDF (reference sequence). The trim removed 1 base at V and 2 bases at J, leaving 7 bases unmatched. The CDR3 covers 17 residues.

The chain is built from TRBV11-2 and TRBJ2-5; 11 bases map to TRBD1. Germline values: CDR1 SGHAT, CDR2 FQNNGV. The CDR3 is 16 amino acids. With 1 base clipped from V and 4 bases from J, the junction kept 5 bases outside the gene matches. The CDR3 region has the DNA TGTGCCAGCAGCTTAGGCAGGACAGGGGGCCCAGAGACCCAGTACTTC. Protein sequence: CASSLGRTGGPETQYF.

This clone was detected only once. V gene TRBV19 combines with J gene TRBJ1-5; no clear D. The CDR3 is 15 residues long. Germline V CDR1 and CDR2: LNHDA, SQIVND (reference sequence). V shed 5 bases and J shed 1 base, with 12 bases lying between them. The CDR3: CASSVGHSSNQPQHF. The DNA of the CDR3 is TGTGCCAGTAGTGTCGGTCACTCAAGCAATCAGCCCCAGCATTTT.

The CDR3 coding sequence is TGTGCCACCCCCACAGGGGGCAATCAGCCCCAGCATTTT. Protein: CATPTGGNQPQHF. The gene calls are TRBV24-1 and TRBJ1-5; 7 bases align to TRBD1. The V segment lost 9 bases and the J segment 2 bases; nucleotides outside the gene matches: 3. CDR1 and CDR2 (germline): KGHDR, SFDVKD. The CDR3 covers 13 residues.

The chain combines TRBV20-1 with TRBJ2-1; D gene uncertain. The CDR3 contains 14 residues. Between the trimmed V and J ends, which lost 3 bases and 7 bases, there was a span of 16 bases. Germline lookup yields CDR1 DFQATT and CDR2 SNEGSKA (reference sequence). The CDR3 reads CSASSVPYFNEQFF. For the CDR3, the DNA is TGCAGTGCTAGTAGTGTCCCATACTTTAATGAGCAGTTCTTC.

The chain joins TRBV11-1 to TRBJ1-2, with 7 bases aligning to TRBD1. Germline V lookup: CDR1 SGHAT, CDR2 FQDESV (reference sequence). Trimming took 4 bases from V and 4 from J; bases not matched to a gene: 9. CDR3 length: 15 amino acids. CDR3 protein: CASSSSTGQTYGYTF. The DNA for the CDR3 is TGTGCCAGCAGCTCCTCGACGGGACAGACCTATGGCTACACCTTC.